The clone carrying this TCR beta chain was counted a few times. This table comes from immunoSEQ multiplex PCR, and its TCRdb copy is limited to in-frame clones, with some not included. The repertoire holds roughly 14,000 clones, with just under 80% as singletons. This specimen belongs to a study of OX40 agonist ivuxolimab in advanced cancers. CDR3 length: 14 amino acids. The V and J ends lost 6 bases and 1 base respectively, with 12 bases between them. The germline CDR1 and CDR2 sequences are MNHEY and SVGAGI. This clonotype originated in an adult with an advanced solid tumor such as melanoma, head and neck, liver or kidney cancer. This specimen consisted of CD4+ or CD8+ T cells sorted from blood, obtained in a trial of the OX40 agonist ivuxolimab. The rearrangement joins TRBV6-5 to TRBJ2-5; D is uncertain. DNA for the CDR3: TGTGCCAGCAGCCCTACAGAGGTCCAAGAGACCCAGTACTTC. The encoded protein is CASSPTEVQETQYF.